Below, 25 T cell receptor beta chains from the same sample are listed, as sequenced in a study of T-cell memory formation after mild COVID-19. Each CDR3 protein gets one entry after TCRdb re-called the 5' RACE reads with MiXCR. The sample holds fewer than 450,000 distinct CDR3 sequences, 24% seen once. Sequencing was done on a sample of PBMCs or a T cell subset sorted from them (not recorded which). The receptors come from an adult woman who had mild COVID-19 (a few samples of this study predate the infection). Cell type and time point are not known.

CDR3 loop: CASSPGGVIEQYF. The CDR3 DNA follows: TGTGCCAGCAGTCCGGGGGGGGTAATTGAGCAGTACTTC. V is TRBV27 and J is TRBJ2-7, with 8 bases fitting TRBD2. J gave up 7 bases and V 5 bases, and 7 bases lay outside the gene matches. This CDR3 spans 13 amino acids. Germline lookup yields CDR1 MNHEY and CDR2 SMNVEV (reference sequence).

This clonotype came up a few times. The CDR3 spells CASAPGLLMDEQFF. CDR3 coding DNA: TGCGCCAGCGCCCCGGGACTCTTGATGGATGAGCAGTTCTTC. The genes are TRBV4-3 and TRBJ2-1; a weak D match, TRBD2 (6 bases). The CDR3 covers 14 residues. CDR1 and CDR2 (germline): LGHNA, YSLEER. The V end lost 8 bases, the J end lost 8 bases, and 19 bases lay between the germline ends.

A few counts support this clonotype. The V gene is TRBV3-1, the J gene TRBJ2-1; the match to TRBD2 covers 10 bases. The germline V gene has CDR1 LGHDT and CDR2 YNNKEL (reference sequence). J lost 9 bases, V lost 4 bases, and 9 bases had no gene match. The CDR3 is 15 residues long. The CDR3 reads CASSRTSGLLGEQFF. CDR3 coding DNA: TGTGCCAGCAGCCGGACTAGCGGCCTCTTGGGTGAGCAGTTCTTC.

The rearrangement uses TRBV6-5 and TRBJ2-5; a possible D gene is TRBD1 (5 bases). Looked up from germline, CDR1 is MNHEY and CDR2 is SVGAGI. V was clipped by 2 bases and J by 5 bases, with 18 bases between them. The CDR3 covers 16 residues. The CDR3 DNA follows: TGTGCCAGCAGTTACCACGTAAGGGGAAATTCGGAGACCCAGTACTTC. The encoded protein is CASSYHVRGNSETQYF.

The chain recombines TRBV12-3 or TRBV12-4 with TRBJ1-1; D unresolved. V was shortened by 5 bases and J by 1 base, with 11 bases between the two germline ends. The CDR3 sequence is 14 residues long. The CDR3, as DNA: TGTGCCAGCAGTCCAAATCGACAGAACACTGAAGCTTTCTTT. Protein product: CASSPNRQNTEAFF.

This clonotype was detected many times. The chain employs TRBV15 and TRBJ2-1, with 12 bases identical to TRBD1. Trimming took 3 bases from V and 5 from J; bases not matched to a gene: 14. The CDR3 extends over 19 amino acids. Germline CDR1 reads LNHNV; CDR2 reads YYDKDF (reference sequence). The CDR3: CATSRRDRGLWRENNEQFF. Here the CDR3 DNA reads TGTGCCACCAGCAGGAGGGACAGGGGGCTATGGCGGGAGAACAATGAGCAGTTCTTC.

This chain connects TRBV29-1 to TRBJ2-3; 9 positions agree with TRBD2. This CDR3 is built from 13 residues. V lost 8 bases to trimming and J lost 2 bases; unmatched junction nucleotides: 5. Per the germline V gene, CDR1 is SQVTM and CDR2 is ANQGSEA. CDR3 sequence reads: CSSLAGNTDTQYF. The CDR3 bases are TGCAGCTCTCTAGCGGGGAACACAGATACGCAGTATTTT.

The chain uses TRBV9 and TRBJ2-3; no clear D. This CDR3 comprises 16 residues. The germline CDR1 and CDR2 sequences are SGDLS and YYNGEE. The V end was cut by 0 bases, the J end by 0 bases, with 11 bases between. In DNA form, the CDR3 reads TGTGCCAGCAGCGTAGCTGGCGGCTCTAGCACAGATACGCAGTATTTT. Translated: CASSVAGGSSTDTQYF.

This chain connects TRBV6-4 to TRBJ2-1; 11 nucleotides match TRBD2. Per germline, CDR1 MRHNA and CDR2 SNTAGT. The V and J ends lost 5 bases and 7 bases, in that order; junction bases with no gene match: 7. This CDR3 is built from 15 residues. CDR3: CASSPLAGGTNEQFF. Here the CDR3 DNA reads TGTGCCAGCAGTCCTCTAGCGGGGGGAACGAATGAGCAGTTCTTC.

The rearrangement joins TRBV10-3 to TRBJ1-2; D remains ambiguous. CDR1 and CDR2 (germline): ENHRY, SYGVKD. V shed 0 bases and J shed 13 bases, with 12 bases lying between them. The CDR3 loop spans 12 amino acids. In DNA form, the CDR3 reads TGTGCCATCAGTGAGTCGACGTTCGGGAGCACCTTC. The encoded protein is CAISESTFGSTF.

The V gene is TRBV20-1, the J gene TRBJ2-7; D may be TRBD2 (6 bases). V dropped 5 bases and J dropped 1 base, with 15 bases sitting between them. The CDR3 covers 14 residues. Germline CDR1 is DFQATT and CDR2 is SNEGSKA (reference sequence). The CDR3 DNA reads as TGCAGTGCTGAGCCGGGGGACGGTTCCTACGAGCAGTACTTC. Protein sequence: CSAEPGDGSYEQYF.

The table lists this clonotype with a few counts. The rearrangement links TRBV27 to TRBJ2-7; TRBD1 matches at 7 bases. J gave up 5 bases and V 3 bases, and 4 bases lay outside the gene matches. Per the germline V gene, CDR1 is MNHEY and CDR2 is SMNVEV (reference sequence). This CDR3 is built from 13 residues. CDR3 nucleotides: TGTGCCAGCAGTTTGACAGGGCCCAACGAGCAGTACTTC. This translates into CASSLTGPNEQYF.

The rearrangement joins TRBV27 to TRBJ2-7; possibly TRBD1 for D (6 bases). Germline CDR1 reads MNHEY; CDR2 reads SMNVEV (reference sequence). CDR3 size: 16 residues. Trimming left V 2 bases short and J 5 bases short, with 19 bases between. CDR3 loop: CASSLKSTGLFHEQYF. The CDR3 nucleotides read TGTGCCAGCAGTTTAAAGTCGACAGGATTATTCCACGAGCAGTACTTC.

The chain uses TRBV15 and TRBJ2-5, with D perhaps TRBD1 (6 bases). The CDR3 sequence is 15 residues long. Germline loops: CDR1 LNHNV, CDR2 YYDKDF (reference sequence). V shed 3 bases and J shed 4 bases, with 15 bases lying between them. CDR3 in amino acids: CATSRGRGVAETQYF. As DNA, the CDR3 is TGTGCCACCAGCAGGGGCAGGGGAGTTGCAGAGACCCAGTACTTC.

The rearrangement uses TRBV5-1 and TRBJ1-4; 7 bases agree with TRBD1. The CDR3 contains 15 residues. CDR1 is SGHRS and CDR2 is YFSETQ in the germline V gene. Germline trimming cut 2 bases from V and 7 bases from J; bases unmatched to any gene: 8. CDR3 DNA: TGCGCCAGCAGCTTACAACAGGGGAAGCCTGAAAAACTGTTTTTT. This sequence encodes CASSLQQGKPEKLFF.

This chain joins TRBV9 and TRBJ2-7; 11 nucleotides match TRBD2. V was pared by 0 bases and J by 5 bases, with 16 bases of the junction left unmatched. The CDR3 is 19 residues long. Germline lookup yields CDR1 SGDLS and CDR2 YYNGEE. In nucleotides, the CDR3 is TGTGCCAGCAGCGTAGCTACTCACGCCACTAGCGGGAGTGCCAACGAGCAGTACTTC. This encodes CASSVATHATSGSANEQYF.

This clonotype was seen a few times. J is TRBJ2-3 and V is TRBV7-8, with D tentatively TRBD2 (6 bases). This CDR3 spans 16 amino acids. Trimming removed 0 bases at V and 4 bases at J, with 14 bases between. Germline CDR1 and CDR2: SGHVS and FQNEAQ. The CDR3 loop reads CASSLAGLGGADTQYF. The CDR3 nucleotides are TGTGCCAGCAGCTTAGCTGGGTTGGGAGGCGCAGATACGCAGTATTTT.

The chain carries TRBV5-1 and TRBJ2-1; 8 nucleotides line up with TRBD2. Germline V gives CDR1 SGHRS, CDR2 YFSETQ. This CDR3 has 15 residues. The V gene end was trimmed by 0 bases and the J gene end by 8 bases; junction bases not matched to a gene: 7. CDR3: CASSLVPGLDDEQFF. The CDR3 DNA reads as TGCGCCAGCAGCTTGGTCCCGGGACTAGATGATGAGCAGTTCTTC.

The chain is built from TRBV7-6 and TRBJ1-3; weak D call: TRBD1 (6 bases). From germline, CDR1 is SGHVS and CDR2 FNYEAQ. Trimming cost V 3 bases and J 2 bases, with 8 bases left between them. The CDR3 is 14 amino acids. The CDR3 reads CASSFTGTGNTIYF. CDR3 DNA: TGTGCCAGCAGCTTCACAGGGACTGGAAACACCATATATTTT. Full variable domain (missing parts from reference TRBV7-6 and TRBJ1-3): GAGVSQSPRYKVTKRGQDVALRCDPISGHVSLYWYRQALGQGPEFLTYFNYEAQQDKSGLPNDRFSAERPEGSISTLTIQRTEQRDSAMYRCASSFTGTGNTIYFGEGSWLTVV.

The chain has TRBV7-8 and TRBJ1-2; D might be TRBD1 (5 bases). Deletions cut 2 bases from V and 8 bases from J, with 18 bases between. This CDR3 is 15 amino acids long. CDR1 is SGHVS and CDR2 is FQNEAQ in the germline V gene. CDR3 in DNA: TGTGCCAGCAGCTTAATCGTAGGCATAGCAGGGGGCTACACCTTC. It is translated as CASSLIVGIAGGYTF.

CDR3 nucleotides: TGTGCCAGCAGTGGGGACAGGGGGGACGAGCAGTACTTC. It codes for CASSGDRGDEQYF. The V and J genes are TRBV2 and TRBJ2-7; 11 bases map to TRBD1. The CDR3 covers 13 residues. CDR1 and CDR2 from the germline V gene are SNHLY and FYNNEI. V shed 4 bases and J 5 bases; nucleotides not matched to a gene: 1.

V gene TRBV13 combines with J gene TRBJ2-7; a possible D gene is TRBD2 (6 bases). From germline, CDR1 is PRHDT and CDR2 FYEKMQ (reference sequence). The CDR3 has 16 residues. Trimming shortened V by 4 bases and J by 7 bases, and 23 bases separated the two germline ends. The DNA of the CDR3 is TGTGCCAGCAGCTCCAGCGCGGGGCCCCAGGCGTGGGAGCAGTACTTC. This gives the protein CASSSSAGPQAWEQYF.

This clonotype was picked up a small number of times. The chain carries TRBV7-8 and TRBJ2-4, with D unresolved. CDR1 and CDR2 from the germline V gene are SGHVS and FQNEAQ. The V end lost 5 bases, the J end lost 8 bases, and 16 bases lay between the germline ends. This CDR3 region has 14 residues. The CDR3 reads CASSPEVRSDIQYF. Written as DNA, the CDR3 is TGTGCCAGCAGCCCAGAGGTCCGATCGGACATTCAGTACTTC.

This chain joins TRBV6-2 or TRBV6-3 and TRBJ1-5; D gene ambiguous. The ends were cut back, 1 base at V and 5 bases at J, with 18 bases in the middle. The CDR3 is 17 amino acids. Germline lookup yields CDR1 MNHEY and CDR2 SVGEGT. The CDR3 bases are TGTGCCAGCAGTTACTTGAGGAAAAGGGCGGTGGATCAGCCCCAGCATTTT. Translating it yields CASSYLRKRAVDQPQHF.

V is TRBV27 and J is TRBJ2-1; D may be TRBD1 (6 bases). V lost 8 bases and J 7 bases, leaving 12 bases between the germline ends. The CDR3 extends over 12 amino acids. Germline V CDR1 and CDR2: MNHEY, SMNVEV (reference sequence). CDR3 nucleotide sequence: TGTGCCAGCTCGGGACACTGGAATGAGCAGTTCTTC. Its protein is CASSGHWNEQFF.